Sequencing of this T cell receptor beta chain was carried out in a study of vaccination and CD4 T cells after COVID-19. Sequencing of the DNA from cultured CD4+ T cells was carried out with the Oncomine TCR Beta short-read assay. TCRdb re-derived calls from the PCR reads in MiXCR, one entry per CDR3 protein. The sample lists approximately 13,000 distinct CDR3 sequences; around 27% were seen once. Germline CDR1 GTSNPN, CDR2 SVGIG (reference sequence). This CDR3 region has 15 residues. V dropped 5 bases and J dropped 8; count of bases not matched to a gene: 16. Notes on this clonotype: The antigen is unknown.

Treatment meaning: roughly 10-day PBMC culture with coronavirus spike peptide pools or control peptides (ViraFEST assay). The chain recombines TRBV30 with TRBJ2-3; 7 nucleotides align to TRBD1. The source was CD4+ T cells from blood, cultured in vitro, collected before SARS-CoV-2 vaccination. The receptor was derived from a human donor who received a COVID-19 vaccine. The CDR3 reads CAWDATGMGPGTQYF. CDR3 DNA sequence: TGTGCCTGGGATGCGACAGGGATGGGCCCAGGTACGCAGTATTTT.